These 7 T cell receptor beta chains came from one sample sequenced in a study of yellow fever vaccine responses in identical twins. TCRdb passed the RT-PCR reads through MiXCR, listing each CDR3 protein once. Here the sample spans around 33,000 distinct CDR3 sequences, roughly 60% being singletons. This specimen was T cells from blood (PBMCs), unsorted or a sorted subset (not recorded which), taken before or after yellow fever vaccination (not recorded which). Source of these receptors: a woman aged 18-29 years who received the yellow fever vaccine.

V usage is TRBV27 and J usage is TRBJ1-2; D gene uncertain. The germline CDR1 and CDR2 sequences are MNHEY and SMNVEV (reference sequence). Trimming shortened V by 7 bases and J by 8 bases, and 11 bases separated the two germline ends. The CDR3 covers 11 residues. The CDR3 reads CASKGLGGYTF. The CDR3 DNA reads TGTGCCAGCAAAGGCCTGGGGGGCTACACCTTC.

This rearrangement joins TRBV15 to TRBJ1-1, with 9 bases matching TRBD1. Germline CDR1 reads LNHNV; CDR2 reads YYDKDF (reference sequence). J was trimmed by 4 bases and V by 5 bases; bases with no gene match: 2. The CDR3 is 13 residues long. CDR3 sequence (DNA): TGTGCCACCAGCCGGGACAGGGTCACTGAAGCTTTCTTT. Protein sequence: CATSRDRVTEAFF.

This clonotype occurred a few times. The gene calls are TRBV12-3 or TRBV12-4 and TRBJ2-3; D might be TRBD1 or TRBD2, each matching 5 bases. The V end was cut by 7 bases, the J end by 9 bases, with 14 bases between. This CDR3 has 12 amino acids. The CDR3 protein is CASNGALETQYF. For the CDR3, the DNA is TGTGCCAGCAACGGGGCGTTGGAGACGCAGTATTTT.

The chain recombines TRBV12-1 with TRBJ1-1. TRBV12-1 is a recognized pseudogene. The CDR3 has 14 residues. The CDR3 bases are TGTGCCAGCAGCTTTGGGGGAATGAACACTGAAGCTTTCTTT. Translating it yields CASSFGGMNTEAFF.

V usage is TRBV5-4 and J usage is TRBJ1-1; D is perhaps TRBD1 (5 bases). CDR3 length: 14 residues. Germline-derived CDR1 and CDR2 are SGHNT and YYREEE (reference sequence). V lost 3 bases and J lost 4, with 13 bases in between. CDR3: CASSWVAGPTEAFF. Written as DNA, the CDR3 is TGTGCCAGCAGCTGGGTGGCAGGGCCCACTGAAGCTTTCTTT.

The chain joins TRBV5-5 to TRBJ1-2; D not certain. The germline V gene has CDR1 SGHKS and CDR2 YYEKEE (reference sequence). The length of the CDR3 is 14 residues. Trimming cost V 0 bases and J 6 bases, with 12 bases left between them. CDR3 residues: CASSLVPGTDGYTF. The CDR3 DNA is TGTGCCAGCAGCTTGGTGCCAGGTACGGATGGCTACACCTTC.

This clonotype has a handful of counts. The chain recombines TRBV20-1 with TRBJ2-3, with D hard to call. Germline V gene data show CDR1 as DFQATT and CDR2 as SNEGSKA (reference sequence). The ends were cut back, 5 bases at V and 6 bases at J, with 15 bases in the middle. The CDR3 length is 13 residues. For the CDR3, the DNA is TGCAGTGCTCTAGGGAATCCCACGGATACGCAGTATTTT. Protein sequence: CSALGNPTDTQYF.